The next 9 T cell receptor beta chains were all read from a single sample in a study of shared clonotypes between healthy human individuals. Clones were sequenced by immunoSEQ multiplex PCR, and TCRdb holds only the in-frame ones, with some missing. The data show over 2 million clones, 95% seen once. Sequenced material: naive CD4+ T cells sorted from blood. Subset in this sample: CD45RA+ positively selected. The receptors derive from a man between 18 and 35 years old in good health.

The CDR3 sequence: CASSPSRWETQYF. CDR3 bases: TGTGCCAGCAGCCCGAGCCGGTGGGAGACCCAGTACTTC. V usage is TRBV5-8 and J usage is TRBJ2-5, with D unresolved. This CDR3 has 13 residues. Germline CDR1 SGHTS, CDR2 YDEGEE. Trimming removed 4 bases from V and 5 bases from J, with 12 bases in between. Full variable domain (rest looked up from reference TRBV5-8 and TRBJ2-5): EAGVTQSPTHLIKTRGQQATLRCSPISGHTSVYWYQQALGLGLQFLLWYDEGEERNRGNFPPRFSGRQFPNYSSELNVNALELEDSALYLCASSPSRWETQYFGPGTRLLVL.

This clone was observed a single time. The rearrangement links TRBV7-6 to TRBJ2-7; TRBD2 matches at 8 bases. The CDR3 runs to 13 residues. Trimming cost V 3 bases and J 3 bases; bases outside gene matches: 1. Germline CDR1 SGHVS, CDR2 FNYEAQ. CDR3 bases: TGTGCCAGCAGCTTCGGGAGGGGCTACGAGCAGTACTTC. This translates into CASSFGRGYEQYF.

V gene TRBV6-6 combines with J gene TRBJ2-2, with TRBD1 matching over 8 bases. Germline CDR1 MNHNY, CDR2 SVGAGI (reference sequence). Trimming took 8 bases from V and 6 from J; bases not matched to a gene: 8. There are 14 residues in the CDR3. CDR3 sequence (DNA): TGTGCCAGCCGACGGGGACAGGATGCCGGGGAGCTGTTTTTT. It is translated as CASRRGQDAGELFF.

Points on this clone: Other nucleotide sequences from this sample produce the same CDR3. V usage is TRBV5-4 and J usage is TRBJ2-7, with a possible D match to TRBD2 (5 bases). The CDR3 runs 14 residues. The V end lost 4 bases, the J end lost 0 bases, and 11 bases lay between the germline ends. CDR1 SGHNT and CDR2 YYREEE come from the germline V gene (reference sequence). The CDR3 bases are TGTGCCAGCAGCCTCGGAGGAATCTCCTACGAGCAGTACTTC. This sequence encodes CASSLGGISYEQYF. The full variable domain, with the rest looked up from reference TRBV5-4 and TRBJ2-7, is ETGVTQSPTHLIKTRGQQVTLRCSSQSGHNTVSWYQQALGQGPQFIFQYYREEENGRGNFPPRFSGLQFPNYSSELNVNALELDDSALYLCASSLGGISYEQYFGPGTRLTVT.

V gene TRBV4-1 combines with J gene TRBJ1-6; D is uncertain. V dropped 2 bases and J dropped 7 bases, with 12 bases sitting between them. Germline V lookup: CDR1 MGHRA, CDR2 YSYEKL. The CDR3 has 15 residues. The CDR3 here is CASSQPGELNSPLHF. The CDR3 DNA reads TGCGCCAGCAGCCAACCGGGAGAATTAAATTCACCCCTCCACTTT.

The gene calls are TRBV4-1 and TRBJ2-6; TRBD1 agrees at 9 bases. CDR1 is MGHRA, CDR2 YSYEKL, per germline. The CDR3 is 18 residues long. The junction had 11 bases not matched to a gene; V was cut back by 4 bases and J by 4 bases. The CDR3 here is CASSLRVGTGIGANVLTF. Written as DNA, the CDR3 is TGCGCCAGCAGCCTCCGGGTGGGGACAGGGATCGGGGCCAACGTCCTGACTTTC.

CDR3 in amino acids: CASSLEHYGYTF. The CDR3 bases are TGTGCCAGCAGCTTAGAGCACTATGGCTACACCTTC. The V gene is TRBV7-2, the J gene TRBJ1-2; D unclear. V was clipped by 1 base and J by 3 bases, with 3 bases between them. Looked up from germline, CDR1 is SGHTA and CDR2 is FQGNSA. The CDR3 has 12 amino acids.

The chain uses TRBV5-1 and TRBJ1-1; D is possibly TRBD1 (6 bases). Germline V gives CDR1 SGHRS, CDR2 YFSETQ. V gave up 6 bases and J gave up 1 base, with 19 bases separating them. This CDR3 is built from 16 residues. Written as DNA, the CDR3 is TGCGCCAGCAAGGTGGGGCAGGGGATAGGGAACACTGAAGCTTTCTTT. It translates to CASKVGQGIGNTEAFF.

The rearrangement joins TRBV7-8 to TRBJ2-7; 9 positions match TRBD1. This CDR3 region has 15 residues. The V gene's germline CDR1 is SGHVS and CDR2 FQNEAQ. V lost 4 bases and J lost 4; bases outside the gene matches: 8. The CDR3 is CASSWTGDGGYEQYF. The CDR3 bases are TGTGCCAGCAGCTGGACAGGGGACGGGGGTTACGAGCAGTACTTC. Using reference TRBV7-8 and TRBJ2-7 for the parts outside the CDR3, the full variable domain is GAGVSQSPRYKVAKRGQDVALRCDPISGHVSLFWYQQALGQGPEFLTYFQNEAQLDKSGLPSDRFFAERPEGSVSTLKIQRTQQEDSAVYLCASSWTGDGGYEQYFGPGTRLTVT.